This TCR beta chain was obtained from a study of T cell changes during pregnancy in multiple sclerosis. The table came from immunoSEQ multiplex PCR; TCRdb's copy has only in-frame clones and leaves some out. The data show some 20,000 clones, with around 90% seen just once and around 7% held by the top ten. The length of the CDR3 is 15 residues. V dropped 2 bases and J dropped 2; count of bases not matched to a gene: 3. Looked up from germline, CDR1 is MDHEN and CDR2 is SYDVKM. V usage is TRBV28 and J usage is TRBJ2-7; 10 bases are a match to TRBD2. This TCR was recovered from a female donor in good health, enrolled as a control in a pregnancy study. The sample consisted of CD8+ T cells from peripheral blood mononuclear cells, taken in the third trimester of pregnancy. As DNA, the CDR3 is TGTGCCAGCAGTTTAAGGACTAGCGGTGCCTACGAGCAGTACTTC. The encoded protein is CASSLRTSGAYEQYF.